Each of the 21 T cell receptor beta chains below was sequenced from the same sample in a study of cytomegalovirus exposure and HLA in healthy donors. The PCR contained 60 Vbeta and 13 Jbeta primers. TCRdb's copy holds only in-frame clones and misses some; the assay was immunoSEQ multiplex PCR. This table has 150,000 to 200,000 clones, 80% appearing once. Sequenced: PBMCs. All receptors come from a man aged 25-40 years in good health and CMV-seronegative.

This clone was counted only a few times. The chain uses TRBV5-4 and TRBJ1-3; D is perhaps TRBD1 (5 bases). Trimming shortened V by 3 bases and J by 0 bases, and 13 bases separated the two germline ends. Germline CDR1 and CDR2: SGHNT and YYREEE (reference sequence). This CDR3 spans 16 amino acids. The CDR3 nucleotides are TGTGCCAGCAGCTACGGCGGGGGTTACTCTGGAAACACCATATATTTT. It yields the protein CASSYGGGYSGNTIYF.

This clone was seen a single time. The chain links TRBV19 to TRBJ2-6, with 10 bases that match TRBD1. Germline V gene sequence: CDR1 LNHDA, CDR2 SQIVND (reference sequence). CDR3 size: 18 residues. Germline trimming cut 5 bases from V and 0 bases from J; bases unmatched to any gene: 7. The CDR3 DNA reads as TGTGCCAGTAGTGGGGACAGGGGCACAAGCTCTGGGGCCAACGTCCTGACTTTC. This gives the protein CASSGDRGTSSGANVLTF.

The chain carries TRBV6-6 and TRBJ1-1; 7 bases fit TRBD1. Germline CDR1 reads MNHNY; CDR2 reads SVGAGI (reference sequence). The CDR3 length is 15 residues. The ends lost 0 bases at V and 8 bases at J; junction bases unmatched: 9. CDR3 coding DNA: TGTGCCAGCAGTTACTCGAGACAGGGACTGCCGGAAGCTTTCTTT. The encoded protein is CASSYSRQGLPEAFF.

V usage is TRBV28 and J usage is TRBJ1-4; D possibly corresponds to TRBD1 (6 bases). The CDR3 totals 19 residues. Trimming removed 6 bases from V and 0 bases from J, with 23 bases in between. CDR1 and CDR2 (germline): MDHEN, SYDVKM. The CDR3 loop is CASRFTGREVFATNEKLFF. DNA for the CDR3: TGTGCCAGCAGGTTCACAGGGAGGGAGGTTTTCGCAACTAATGAAAAACTGTTTTTT.

The chain joins TRBV5-6 to TRBJ1-1; unclear D gene. This CDR3 contains 17 residues. Germline V gene lookup returns CDR1 SGHDT and CDR2 YYEEEE. V was pared by 4 bases and J by 1 base, with 20 bases between. The CDR3: CASSPSLRGSPNTEAFF. The CDR3 DNA is TGTGCCAGCAGCCCTAGTCTCCGTGGCAGTCCGAACACTGAAGCTTTCTTT.

The rearrangement links TRBV11-1 to TRBJ2-7, with D perhaps matching TRBD1 (5 bases). This CDR3 is 14 amino acids long. Trimming cost V 2 bases and J 0 bases, with 8 bases left between them. CDR1 SGHAT and CDR2 FQDESV come from the germline V gene (reference sequence). CDR3 protein: CASSLRQSSYEQYF. The CDR3, as DNA: TGTGCCAGCAGCTTAAGACAGAGCTCCTACGAGCAGTACTTC.

This sequence joins TRBV11-2 and TRBJ2-2, with D possibly being TRBD1 (6 bases). The ends were cut back, 5 bases at V and 0 bases at J, with 13 bases in the middle. This CDR3 spans 16 amino acids. Germline V gene sequence: CDR1 SGHAT, CDR2 FQNNGV. The CDR3 is CASSEQGFANTGELFF. The CDR3 coding sequence is TGTGCCAGCAGCGAGCAGGGGTTCGCGAACACCGGGGAGCTGTTTTTT.

This chain links TRBV10-1 with TRBJ1-5, with D uncertain. V was shortened by 5 bases and J by 4 bases, with 6 bases between the two germline ends. Looked up from germline, CDR1 is WNHNN and CDR2 is SYGVQD (reference sequence). The CDR3 extends over 12 amino acids. Here the CDR3 reads CASSNGNQPQHF. The DNA for the CDR3 is TGCGCCAGCAGTAACGGGAATCAGCCCCAGCATTTT.

The genes are TRBV4-3 and TRBJ2-7, with D perhaps matching TRBD2 (6 bases). Germline lookup yields CDR1 LGHNA and CDR2 YSLEER. The V end lost 3 bases, the J end lost 3 bases, and 27 bases lay between the germline ends. The CDR3 length is 19 residues. CDR3 protein: CASSHLFGGEHRIFYEQYF. As DNA, the CDR3 is TGCGCCAGCAGCCACCTATTCGGAGGGGAACACCGAATTTTCTACGAGCAGTACTTC.

The rearrangement uses TRBV28 and TRBJ1-3, with 8 bases aligning to TRBD1. CDR1 is MDHEN, CDR2 SYDVKM, per germline. J was trimmed by 0 bases and V by 6 bases; bases with no gene match: 10. This CDR3 contains 17 residues. The CDR3 reads CASRESRGPLSGNTIYF. The DNA of the CDR3 is TGTGCCAGCAGGGAATCCAGGGGGCCCCTCTCTGGAAACACCATATATTTT.

The chain uses TRBV29-1 and TRBJ2-7; TRBD2 agrees at 8 bases. CDR3 size: 13 residues. With 4 bases clipped from V and 2 bases from J, the junction kept 4 bases outside the gene matches. Per the germline V gene, CDR1 is SQVTM and CDR2 is ANQGSEA. The CDR3 DNA reads TGCAGCGTTGCCCCCGGGGGGGCCTACGAGCAGTACTTC. Encoded protein: CSVAPGGAYEQYF.

The rearrangement links TRBV7-7 to TRBJ2-7, with 7 bases lining up with TRBD2. J gave up 2 bases and V 3 bases, and 1 base lay outside the gene matches. Germline-derived CDR1 and CDR2 are SSHAT and FNYEAQ (reference sequence). The CDR3 covers 13 residues. CDR3 residues: CASSFGLAYEQYF. DNA of the CDR3: TGTGCCAGCAGCTTTGGACTAGCCTACGAGCAGTACTTC.

The chain recombines TRBV5-3 with TRBJ2-2, with 9 bases aligning to TRBD2. TRBV5-3 qualifies as an ORF whose function is uncertain. The junction had 6 bases not matched to a gene; V was cut back by 5 bases and J by 7 bases. CDR3 size: 14 residues. The CDR3 loop is CARRSREGGGELFF. The CDR3 nucleotides are TGTGCCAGAAGATCGCGGGAGGGCGGCGGGGAGCTGTTTTTT.

The gene calls are TRBV6-1 and TRBJ2-5, with D possibly being TRBD2 (6 bases). Near its end, the DNA agrees better with TRBJ2-7, so the J call may be wrong. Germline assignment: CDR1 MNHNS and CDR2 SASEGT. The CDR3 loop spans 14 amino acids. The CDR3 protein is CASTPGLPSYEQYF. CDR3 nucleotide sequence: TGTGCCAGCACCCCGGGACTTCCTTCCTACGAGCAGTACTTC.

For the CDR3, the DNA is TGTGCCAGCAGCGTAGGAGAGGCCGGGGAGCTGTTTTTT. Amino acids: CASSVGEAGELFF. V is TRBV9 and J is TRBJ2-2, with D hard to call. V was cut by 0 bases and J by 6 bases, with 6 bases left in between. In germline, CDR1 is SGDLS, CDR2 YYNGEE. The CDR3 length is 13 residues.

This sequence joins TRBV7-8 and TRBJ2-1, with D possibly TRBD1 on 5 matching bases. V lost 2 bases to trimming and J lost 12 bases, with 20 bases between them. This CDR3 spans 15 amino acids. Germline CDR1 reads SGHVS; CDR2 reads FQNEAQ. CDR3 nucleotides: TGTGCCAGCAGCTTAACTCTAGGGGATTGGGTTGGGCAGTTCTTC. This sequence encodes CASSLTLGDWVGQFF.

The chain recombines TRBV13 with TRBJ1-1; no clear D. Trimming shortened V by 5 bases and J by 1 base, and 17 bases separated the two germline ends. Looked up from germline, CDR1 is PRHDT and CDR2 is FYEKMQ (reference sequence). CDR3 length: 16 amino acids. CDR3 nucleotide sequence: TGTGCCAGCAGCCCCACAGACGACCCTTGGAACACTGAAGCTTTCTTT. Its translation: CASSPTDDPWNTEAFF.

This chain links TRBV6-6 with TRBJ1-1; D gene unclear. The CDR3 covers 13 residues. The V and J ends lost 0 bases and 1 base respectively, with 3 bases between them. The V gene's germline CDR1 is MNHNY and CDR2 SVGAGI (reference sequence). CDR3 nucleotides: TGTGCCAGCAGTTACTCTCAGAACACTGAAGCTTTCTTT. This translates into CASSYSQNTEAFF.

The V gene is TRBV11-3, the J gene TRBJ2-2; 8 bases fit TRBD1. Germline trimming cut 6 bases from V and 4 bases from J; bases unmatched to any gene: 4. Germline-derived CDR1 and CDR2 are SGHNT and YENEEA. The CDR3 consists of 14 residues. CDR3 sequence (DNA): TGTGCCAGCAGGAGAGACAGGGGCACCGGGGAGCTGTTTTTT. Translation gives CASRRDRGTGELFF.

This chain connects TRBV28 to TRBJ1-2, with 8 bases fitting TRBD1. Trimming at V came to 5 bases and at J to 4 bases, leaving 9 bases not matched to a gene. There are 15 residues in the CDR3. The V gene's germline CDR1 is MDHEN and CDR2 SYDVKM. The CDR3 region is CASSPRTDRAYGYTF. The CDR3 DNA reads TGTGCCAGCAGTCCCCGGACGGACAGGGCCTATGGCTACACCTTC.

The V gene is TRBV11-3, the J gene TRBJ1-1, with 10 bases aligning to TRBD1. V lost 0 bases to trimming and J lost 5 bases; unmatched junction nucleotides: 3. This CDR3 has 15 amino acids. Germline lookup yields CDR1 SGHNT and CDR2 YENEEA. CDR3: CASSLDGTGETEAFF. CDR3 in DNA: TGTGCCAGCAGCTTAGACGGGACAGGGGAGACTGAAGCTTTCTTT.